This T cell receptor (beta chain) was found in a study of technical replicates of blood from a few donors (dated by TCRdb to about 2017). Libraries were built with the immunoSEQ multiplex PCR assay. TCRdb limited this immuneACCESS table to in-frame rearrangements with V and J called. A share of clones is missing; checked studies link under half to unresolved V genes, and the rest is unexplained. The sample table contains around 72,000 clones; only one count was recorded for approximately 90% of them. Clones ranked in the top ten supply 4.7% of the sample. A remark on this clone: Its antigen is not yet known. Base-call qualities are not available, and no considerably larger clone is one nucleotide away.

V drops 5 bases and J drops 1 base, leaving 8 bases in between. Per the germline V gene (reference sequence), MNHEY is the CDR1 and SMNVEV is the CDR2. The CDR3 covers 13 residues, taking in both the cysteine and the phenylalanine. Only CDR3 DNA remains: 39 bases, in frame from the first base. This receptor was taken from a human donor in good health. Some clones in this sample may be carry-over from other donors' samples. Sequencing was carried out using PBMCs. The chain is made from TRBV27 and TRBJ2-5, with a weak D call of TRBD1 (5 bases match). Here the CDR3 is given as CASSRDSQETQYF. The DNA sequence follows: TGTGCCAGCAGTAGAGACAGCCAAGAGACCCAGTACTTC.